This record concerns one TCR beta chain sequence. This entry is derived from a study of patients and donors after allogeneic stem cell transplantation. Each CDR3 protein gets one entry after TCRdb re-called the RT-PCR reads with MiXCR. The sample gives about 230,000 distinct CDR3 sequences, 11% to 15% of which show up once; roughly 12% is in the top ten. Germline V gene data show CDR1 as SGHAT and CDR2 as FQNNGV. V was pared by 5 bases and J by 4 bases, with 15 bases of the junction left unmatched. The CDR3 is made up of 19 amino acids. The TCR was taken from a human donor who was either an allogeneic HSCT recipient or a stem cell or donor lymphocyte infusion donor (not recorded which). It is not recorded whose cells these are; they may come from a transplant donor. The rearrangement joins TRBV11-2 to TRBJ2-6; TRBD1 aligns across 9 bases. The sequenced sample consisted of blood, either unsorted or a sorted T cell fraction (not recorded which). CDR3 in amino acids: CASSVTPQGAPYGANVLTF. The CDR3 coding sequence is TGTGCCAGCAGCGTCACTCCACAGGGGGCGCCTTACGGGGCCAACGTCCTGACTTTC.